One sample yielded the 2 T cell receptor beta chains listed below, sequenced in a study of Graves' ophthalmopathy and Graves' hyperthyroidism. Researchers took RNA transcripts and amplified TCR beta CDR3 regions from them. A first-round RT-PCR used HTBI primers, followed by a second-round multiplex PCR. TCRdb ran MiXCR on the multiplex PCR reads and lists one entry per CDR3 protein. The sample includes 340,000 or so distinct CDR3 sequences, roughly 15% of them seen just once. Sequencing used peripheral blood. The receptors here all came from an adult man with Graves' ophthalmopathy.

In its sample, this clonotype was seen many times. This chain uses TRBV5-1 with TRBJ1-5, with D possibly being TRBD1 (5 bases). CDR1 SGHRS and CDR2 YFSETQ come from the germline V gene. V lost 2 bases, J lost 4 bases, and 13 bases lay in between. The CDR3 runs 15 residues. The CDR3 DNA follows: TGCGCCAGCAGCTTAGACAGCCGAGCAAATCAGCCCCAGCATTTT. This codes for CASSLDSRANQPQHF.

This clonotype was recorded a few times. The chain recombines TRBV3-1 with TRBJ1-5, with D uncertain. V was shortened by 1 base and J by 5 bases, with 15 bases between the two germline ends. CDR1 is LGHDT, CDR2 YNNKEL, per germline (reference sequence). The CDR3 runs 16 residues. In DNA, the CDR3 is TGTGCCAGCAGCCAAGTAGACTTCCCCTTATATCAGCCCCAGCATTTT. Amino acids: CASSQVDFPLYQPQHF.